A single sample is the source of the 18 T cell receptor beta chains below, sequenced in a study of blood T cell repertoires in COVID-19. Sequencing used immunoSEQ multiplex PCR; TCRdb keeps in-frame clones, though not all of them. The table shows tens of thousands of clones, with 86% occurring only once. The specimen was peripheral blood. Receptors originate from a woman of 80 years or more with acute or convalescent COVID-19.

This sequence joins TRBV4-2 and TRBJ1-4; D not resolved. V shed 6 bases and J shed 7 bases, with 9 bases lying between them. Germline CDR1 reads LGHNA; CDR2 reads YNFKEQ. The CDR3 sequence is 12 residues long. The CDR3 spells CASSPPFEKLFF. The CDR3, as DNA: TGTGCCAGCAGTCCCCCATTTGAAAAACTGTTTTTT.

V and J are TRBV12-3 or TRBV12-4 and TRBJ1-2, with 8 bases aligning to TRBD1. This CDR3 comprises 13 residues. The V and J ends lost 1 base and 8 bases, in that order; junction bases with no gene match: 3. The CDR3 region is CASSLVDRGGYTF. CDR3 DNA sequence: TGTGCCAGCAGTTTAGTCGACAGGGGCGGCTACACCTTC.

The chain has TRBV2 and TRBJ1-6; tentatively, D is TRBD1 (6 bases). CDR3 length: 16 amino acids. V was trimmed by 0 bases and J by 9 bases, leaving 15 bases between them. Looked up from germline, CDR1 is SNHLY and CDR2 is FYNNEI. The CDR3 loop is CASSEAWTARGSPLHF. The CDR3 bases are TGTGCCAGCAGTGAAGCGTGGACAGCTAGGGGTTCACCCCTCCACTTT.

J is TRBJ1-1 and V is TRBV29-1, with a possible D match to TRBD1 (6 bases). There are 12 residues in the CDR3. From germline, CDR1 is SQVTM and CDR2 ANQGSEA. With 6 bases removed from V and 3 bases from J, the gap between germline ends came to 11 bases. CDR3 bases: TGCAGCGTCGCGACAGGCTACACTGAAGCTTTCTTT. Translation: CSVATGYTEAFF.

Remarks on this clone: One junction end disagrees with the germline gene, perhaps due to a read error. This chain uses TRBV5-4 with TRBJ2-4, with TRBD2 identical over 7 bases. The CDR3 extends over 15 amino acids. Germline CDR1 is SGHNT and CDR2 is YYREEE (reference sequence). CDR3: CASSLASGAKNIQYF. CDR3 coding DNA: TGTGCCAGCAGCTTGGCGAGCGGGGCCAAAAACATTCAGTACTTT.

J is TRBJ1-1 and V is TRBV5-6; TRBD1 might be the D (6 bases). The CDR3 is 15 amino acids. CDR1 and CDR2 from the germline V gene are SGHDT and YYEEEE. Deletions cut 3 bases from V and 4 bases from J, with 16 bases between. This CDR3 is CASSSYRVGGTEAFF. CDR3 DNA sequence: TGTGCCAGCAGCTCTTACAGGGTTGGCGGCACTGAAGCTTTCTTT.

The chain carries TRBV5-1 and TRBJ1-2; the match to TRBD1 covers 7 bases. Looked up from germline, CDR1 is SGHRS and CDR2 is YFSETQ. J was trimmed by 4 bases and V by 0 bases; bases with no gene match: 6. CDR3 length: 15 amino acids. The CDR3 loop is CASSLGQGSVYGYTF. In DNA form, the CDR3 reads TGCGCCAGCAGCTTGGGACAGGGAAGCGTCTATGGCTACACCTTC.

Turning to this clone: Distinct nucleotide sequences in the sample also encode this CDR3. The chain is built from TRBV5-4 and TRBJ1-2; 7 bases map to TRBD1. Trimming removed 3 bases from V and 4 bases from J; junction bases left unmatched: 3. Germline V CDR1 and CDR2: SGHNT, YYREEE (reference sequence). The CDR3 spans 13 residues. CDR3 residues: CASSSTGSYGYTF. DNA for the CDR3: TGTGCCAGCAGCTCGACAGGGTCCTATGGCTACACCTTC.

This chain connects TRBV6-1 to TRBJ2-2, with 9 bases aligning to TRBD1. Germline V CDR1 and CDR2: MNHNS, SASEGT. The ends lost 4 bases at V and 2 bases at J; junction bases unmatched: 8. The CDR3 extends over 17 amino acids. The CDR3 spells CASSARDRVRNTGELFF. In nucleotides, the CDR3 is TGTGCCAGCAGTGCCCGGGACAGGGTTCGAAACACCGGGGAGCTGTTTTTT.

This clone was seen a handful of times. This chain connects TRBV5-6 to TRBJ2-5, with 11 bases that match TRBD2. Germline CDR1 is SGHDT and CDR2 is YYEEEE. This CDR3 has 16 amino acids. The J segment lost 5 bases and the V segment lost 4 bases, leaving 10 bases of the junction unmatched. The CDR3 nucleotides are TGTGCCAGCAGCCTGACTCTAGCGGGGGGACGGGAGACCCAGTACTTC. The encoded protein is CASSLTLAGGRETQYF.

This clone was counted a few times. V usage is TRBV30 and J usage is TRBJ1-5, with TRBD1 as a possible D gene (5 bases). Trimming removed 2 bases from V and 4 bases from J, with 12 bases in between. The CDR3 has 14 residues. Germline V CDR1 and CDR2: GTSNPN, SVGIG (reference sequence). DNA of the CDR3: TGTGCCTGGAGTCCGGTCGACAGAAATCAGCCCCAGCATTTT. It translates to CAWSPVDRNQPQHF.

The gene calls are TRBV29-1 and TRBJ1-2; 10 nucleotides line up with TRBD1. V dropped 4 bases and J dropped 3; count of bases not matched to a gene: 11. CDR1 is SQVTM, CDR2 ANQGSEA, per germline. This CDR3 contains 16 residues. The CDR3 protein is CSVGRGDRGSDYGYTF. The CDR3 region has the DNA TGCAGCGTTGGTCGAGGGGACAGGGGAAGCGACTATGGCTACACCTTC. Complete variable domain (other parts from reference TRBV29-1 and TRBJ1-2): SAVISQKPSRDICQRGTSLTIQCQVDSQVTMMFWYRQQPGQSLTLIATANQGSEATYESGFVIDKFPISRPNLTFSTLTVSNMSPEDSSIYLCSVGRGDRGSDYGYTFGSGTRLTVV.

The chain carries TRBV18 and TRBJ2-4, with 11 bases matching TRBD1. The CDR3 covers 17 residues. The germline V gene encodes CDR1 KGHSH and CDR2 LQKENI. V trimming: 6 bases; J trimming: 2 bases; junction bases outside the gene matches: 9. CDR3 sequence: CASSHGQGAGTKNIQYF. CDR3 in DNA: TGTGCCAGCTCCCACGGACAGGGGGCAGGGACCAAAAACATTCAGTACTTC.

The chain combines TRBV19 with TRBJ2-7; the match to TRBD1 covers 8 bases. The V segment lost 6 bases and the J segment 6 bases; nucleotides outside the gene matches: 7. CDR1 is LNHDA, CDR2 SQIVND, per germline (reference sequence). This CDR3 is 13 amino acids long. Here the CDR3 DNA reads TGTGCCAGTAGCGCAGGGGGCAAGGGCGAGCAGTACTTC. Translated: CASSAGGKGEQYF.

The chain has TRBV5-6 and TRBJ1-1; possibly TRBD1 for D (6 bases). The CDR3 sequence is 14 residues long. Germline-derived CDR1 and CDR2 are SGHDT and YYEEEE. Trimming pared 5 bases from V and 9 bases from J, leaving 20 bases between. CDR3 coding DNA: TGTGCCAGCAGAATACAGGGTGCCAACCCTAAAGCTTTCTTT. Amino acid sequence: CASRIQGANPKAFF.

This clone was counted a single time. This chain uses TRBV21-1 with TRBJ1-5; the table assigns TRBD1, which was not confirmed against the DNA. TRBV21-1 is a pseudogene. This CDR3 contains 15 residues. The CDR3 region is CASSLRDRGIQPQHF. The CDR3 DNA is TGTGCCAGCAGCCTCCGGGACAGGGGGATTCAGCCCCAGCATTTT.

The CDR3 here is CASRSTGTPREQYF. The CDR3 DNA reads TGTGCCAGCAGGAGCACCGGGACACCTCGCGAGCAGTACTTC. This chain uses TRBV27 with TRBJ2-7, with a weak D call TRBD1 (6 bases). The CDR3 is 14 residues long. The ends were cut back, 6 bases at V and 6 bases at J, with 18 bases in the middle. Germline lookup yields CDR1 MNHEY and CDR2 SMNVEV (reference sequence).

V is TRBV19 and J is TRBJ2-7; tentatively, D is TRBD2 (6 bases). There are 15 residues in the CDR3. The V end was cut by 3 bases, the J end by 0 bases, with 12 bases between. Germline V gene lookup returns CDR1 LNHDA and CDR2 SQIVND (reference sequence). Here the CDR3 reads CASSILGRGSYEQYF. The CDR3, as DNA: TGTGCCAGTAGTATTCTGGGGCGGGGCTCCTACGAGCAGTACTTC.